Described below is a single T cell receptor beta chain sequence and its context. What it binds is unknown. The sample belongs to a study of cytomegalovirus exposure and HLA in healthy donors. At the level of the study: A preliminary data release comprised tens of millions of unique TCRs obtained from HLA-typed donors.

Amplification used 60 Vbeta primers and 13 Jbeta primers. The method was immunoSEQ multiplex PCR; TCRdb's version includes in-frame clones alone and lacks a portion of them. The sample lists approximately 180,000 clones, 79% seen once, with 1.5% to 2% in the top ten. Notes on the study in general: In a later analysis, HLA-associated TCR beta chains were more clonally expanded than equally common others. Within an earlier analysis, most TCR beta V segments proved productive either about 90% or about 30% of the time. An observed cluster of highly shared sequence variants was recorded as a likely sequencing artifact.

There are 14 residues in the CDR3. Per germline, CDR1 SGHRS and CDR2 YFSETQ. Trimming at V came to 4 bases and at J to 9 bases, leaving 6 bases not matched to a gene. The J gene is TRBJ1-5, the V gene TRBV5-1; 11 nucleotides line up with TRBD1. Sequenced input: PBMCs. This receptor was identified in a woman in her fifties or sixties in good health and CMV-seronegative. The CDR3 is CASSLDRGQGPQHF. The CDR3 DNA reads TGCGCCAGCAGCCTGGACAGGGGGCAAGGGCCCCAGCATTTT.